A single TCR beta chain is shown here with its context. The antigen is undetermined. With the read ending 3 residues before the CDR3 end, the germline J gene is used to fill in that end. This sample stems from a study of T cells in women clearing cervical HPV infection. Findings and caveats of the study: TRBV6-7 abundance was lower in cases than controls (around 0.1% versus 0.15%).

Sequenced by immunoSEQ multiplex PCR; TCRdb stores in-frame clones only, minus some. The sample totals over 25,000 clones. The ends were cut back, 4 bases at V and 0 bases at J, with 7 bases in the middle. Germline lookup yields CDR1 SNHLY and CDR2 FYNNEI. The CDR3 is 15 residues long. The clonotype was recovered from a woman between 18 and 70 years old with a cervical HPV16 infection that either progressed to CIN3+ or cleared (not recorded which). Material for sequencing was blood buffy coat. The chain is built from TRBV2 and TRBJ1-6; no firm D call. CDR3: CASSGRGSYNSPLHF. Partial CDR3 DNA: TGTGCCAGCAGTGGCCGGGGCTCCTATAATTCACCC.